This T cell receptor beta chain was sequenced during a study of T cell responses to AZD1222 COVID-19 vaccine (dated by TCRdb to the early 2020s). Describing the broader study: Because spike-specific TCR depth and breadth did not differ between the two schedules, AZD1222 recipients who got a second dose at roughly 4 weeks were pooled with those who got a second dose at roughly 12 weeks. Enrollment into the trials was organized by age into subgroups of 18-55, 56-69 and 70-plus years, and those subgroups contained roughly 160, 29 and 62 TCR-sequenced participants, respectively. A total of under 250 trial participants underwent TCR sequencing, of whom about 200 had received two doses of AZD1222 and some 25 had received two doses of the MenACWY control vaccine. Broader findings and caveats from the paper: No day 14 peak-response samples were available, so repertoires were characterized only after the peak T cell response. A significant rise in spike-specific TCR breadth and depth was observed after two AZD1222 doses relative to day 0 and relative to MenACWY recipients. Epitopes outside the regions mutated in the B.1.351 and B.1.1.7 variants were reportedly recognized by nearly half of the unique spike-specific TCRs. Vaccine-associated CD4 TCRs spanned the whole spike protein, with dominant responses in regions 160-218 and 743-854. Conclusions about previously exposed vaccinees are limited because only six or seven AZD1222 recipients were SARS-CoV-2 seropositive at baseline. The 56-69-year group was small, and its depth increase did not reach significance, likely because of low power. Participants were mostly white British, with more females than males. The authors suggested clonal diversity may have been underestimated.

Taken from cysteine to phenylalanine, the CDR3 has 13 residues. Just CDR3 DNA is preserved here, 39 bases in frame from base 1. For CDR1 and CDR2, the germline V gene lists MGHDK and SYGVNS. V is clipped by 3 bases and J by 2 bases, and the sequence between their germline boundaries is 6 bases long. This clone was counted once. Its antigen remains undetermined. No clone much larger than this one lies a single base away; base qualities are absent. The CDR3 regions of human TCRbeta chains were analyzed by immunosequencing. On the authors' methods: TCRs in the repertoires were compared against a reference library of SARS-CoV-2-specific TCRs that had been generated with the MIRA antigen-specificity platform. Breadth meant the fraction of unique TCRs that were SARS-CoV-2-associated, whereas depth meant the fraction of total T cells that were SARS-CoV-2-associated. Using the MIRA data, each spike-specific TCR was mapped to the spike region that the TCR reacts to and placed in a CD4 or CD8 class. Log10-transformed breadth and depth values were compared by one-way ANOVA with Sidak's multiple comparisons tests. This immuneACCESS table, as held by TCRdb, lists in-frame sequences with V and J called but not all clones. Of the missing ones, under half trace to an unresolved V gene in checked studies; the others have no known cause. The DNA was the basis for D and trimming; V, J and clone size are from that table. In all, the sample holds approximately 94,000 clones, and over 90% of those were seen once. The ten largest account for 1.5% to 2% of the sample.

What this sample's time point label stands for: baseline before first vaccination. The vaccinee samples were drawn from two UK trials, COV001 and COV002, one of which was a single-blind randomized controlled phase 2/3 trial testing AZD1222 (ChAdOx1 nCoV-19) in healthy adults. Trial participant PBMC samples were collected at day 0 and day 28 after the second dose for TCRbeta chain sequencing. The chain uses TRBV25-1 and TRBJ2-3, with no confident D gene call. Sample: peripheral blood, taken on day 0 of AZD1222 vaccination. The clonotype originates from an adult in good health. The CDR3 protein is CASSDPSTDTQYF. The DNA sequence reads TGTGCCAGCAGTGACCCGTCCACAGATACGCAGTATTTT.